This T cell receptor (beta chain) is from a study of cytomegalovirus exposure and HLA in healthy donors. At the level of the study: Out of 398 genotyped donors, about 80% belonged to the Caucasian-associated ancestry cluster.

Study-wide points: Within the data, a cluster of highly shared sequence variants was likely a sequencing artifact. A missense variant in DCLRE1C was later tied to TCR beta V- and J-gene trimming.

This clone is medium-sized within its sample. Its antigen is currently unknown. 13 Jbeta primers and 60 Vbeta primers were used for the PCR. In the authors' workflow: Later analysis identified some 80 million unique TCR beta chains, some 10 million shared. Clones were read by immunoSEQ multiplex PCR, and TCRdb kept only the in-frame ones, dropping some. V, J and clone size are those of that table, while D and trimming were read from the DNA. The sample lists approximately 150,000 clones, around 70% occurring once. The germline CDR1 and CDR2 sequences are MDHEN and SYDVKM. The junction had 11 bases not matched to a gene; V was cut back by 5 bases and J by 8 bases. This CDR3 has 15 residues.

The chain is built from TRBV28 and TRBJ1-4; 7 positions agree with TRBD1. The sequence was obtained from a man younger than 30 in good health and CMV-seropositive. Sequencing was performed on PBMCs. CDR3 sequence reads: CASSLTGAFDEKLFF. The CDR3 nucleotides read TGTGCCAGCAGTCTAACAGGGGCCTTTGACGAAAAACTGTTTTTT.